This record looks at one TCR beta chain sequence and its context. In the authors' methods: Researchers report that nucleated cell counts were estimated from reference gene primer amplification. Some clones are missing from TCRdb's copy, which holds only in-frame ones; the method was immunoSEQ multiplex PCR. Clone size and V and J calls were adopted from that table, with D and trimming inferred from the DNA. This table holds under 300,000 clones, around nine tenths found once. The data stem from a study of blood T cell repertoires in COVID-19. Overall study context: From T cells, B-cell-depleted T cells, or PBMCs came the material, which was cDNA or gDNA.

The CDR3 contains 17 residues. V gene TRBV21-1 combines with J gene TRBJ2-7; the table's D call, TRBD1, was not checked against the DNA. TRBV21-1 is a documented pseudogene. The origin of this receptor is a woman aged 65 to 85 with active or convalescent COVID-19. The sequencing sample was made of peripheral blood. The CDR3 nucleotides read TGTGCCAGCAGCAAACAATCCAGGGTTAACTCTTCCTACGAGCAGTACTTC. It specifies CASSKQSRVNSSYEQYF.